This paragraph reports one T cell receptor beta chain. The antigen is not known. Per germline, CDR1 WSHSY and CDR2 SAAADI. There are 14 residues in the CDR3. The V and J ends lost 7 bases and 0 bases respectively, with 10 bases between them. The data were taken from a study of graft-versus-host responses after intestinal transplantation. Study details: Recipients across the board were started on anti-thymocyte globulin induction, then kept on tacrolimus and steroids for around three years.

TCRdb's copy holds only in-frame clones and misses some; the assay was immunoSEQ multiplex PCR. The sample contains 85,000 to 110,000 clones, over 85% of which appear only once. Study results and limitations: High graft-versus-host to host-versus-graft clonal ratios were found in allografts of patients who had graft-donor T cell macrochimerism.

This receptor was identified in a human donor who received an intestinal transplant. The sample was unstimulated CD8+ T cells sorted from spleen or lymph node cells, taken before intestinal transplant. This rearrangement joins TRBV10-2 to TRBJ2-1, with unresolved D. CDR3 coding DNA: TGCGCCAGCAAACAACAGAGCTCCTACAATGAGCAGTTCTTC. It codes for CASKQQSSYNEQFF.